Reported below is one TCR beta chain. J lost 8 bases, V lost 6 bases, and 16 bases had no gene match. The CDR3 covers 17 residues. CDR1 and CDR2 (germline): KGHSH, LQKENI. This record belongs to a study of control samples from healthy donors and cancer patients. TCRdb keeps only in-frame clones here, not all; method: immunoSEQ multiplex PCR. The sample carries about 170,000 clones, roughly 90% recorded once. The V gene is TRBV18, the J gene TRBJ1-5, with 10 bases identical to TRBD1. The TCR was taken from a man under 40 in good health. Sequenced material: blood. CDR3 residues: CASSAPGTGATQEPQHF. The CDR3 DNA follows: TGTGCCAGCTCGGCTCCCGGGACAGGGGCCACACAAGAGCCCCAGCATTTT.